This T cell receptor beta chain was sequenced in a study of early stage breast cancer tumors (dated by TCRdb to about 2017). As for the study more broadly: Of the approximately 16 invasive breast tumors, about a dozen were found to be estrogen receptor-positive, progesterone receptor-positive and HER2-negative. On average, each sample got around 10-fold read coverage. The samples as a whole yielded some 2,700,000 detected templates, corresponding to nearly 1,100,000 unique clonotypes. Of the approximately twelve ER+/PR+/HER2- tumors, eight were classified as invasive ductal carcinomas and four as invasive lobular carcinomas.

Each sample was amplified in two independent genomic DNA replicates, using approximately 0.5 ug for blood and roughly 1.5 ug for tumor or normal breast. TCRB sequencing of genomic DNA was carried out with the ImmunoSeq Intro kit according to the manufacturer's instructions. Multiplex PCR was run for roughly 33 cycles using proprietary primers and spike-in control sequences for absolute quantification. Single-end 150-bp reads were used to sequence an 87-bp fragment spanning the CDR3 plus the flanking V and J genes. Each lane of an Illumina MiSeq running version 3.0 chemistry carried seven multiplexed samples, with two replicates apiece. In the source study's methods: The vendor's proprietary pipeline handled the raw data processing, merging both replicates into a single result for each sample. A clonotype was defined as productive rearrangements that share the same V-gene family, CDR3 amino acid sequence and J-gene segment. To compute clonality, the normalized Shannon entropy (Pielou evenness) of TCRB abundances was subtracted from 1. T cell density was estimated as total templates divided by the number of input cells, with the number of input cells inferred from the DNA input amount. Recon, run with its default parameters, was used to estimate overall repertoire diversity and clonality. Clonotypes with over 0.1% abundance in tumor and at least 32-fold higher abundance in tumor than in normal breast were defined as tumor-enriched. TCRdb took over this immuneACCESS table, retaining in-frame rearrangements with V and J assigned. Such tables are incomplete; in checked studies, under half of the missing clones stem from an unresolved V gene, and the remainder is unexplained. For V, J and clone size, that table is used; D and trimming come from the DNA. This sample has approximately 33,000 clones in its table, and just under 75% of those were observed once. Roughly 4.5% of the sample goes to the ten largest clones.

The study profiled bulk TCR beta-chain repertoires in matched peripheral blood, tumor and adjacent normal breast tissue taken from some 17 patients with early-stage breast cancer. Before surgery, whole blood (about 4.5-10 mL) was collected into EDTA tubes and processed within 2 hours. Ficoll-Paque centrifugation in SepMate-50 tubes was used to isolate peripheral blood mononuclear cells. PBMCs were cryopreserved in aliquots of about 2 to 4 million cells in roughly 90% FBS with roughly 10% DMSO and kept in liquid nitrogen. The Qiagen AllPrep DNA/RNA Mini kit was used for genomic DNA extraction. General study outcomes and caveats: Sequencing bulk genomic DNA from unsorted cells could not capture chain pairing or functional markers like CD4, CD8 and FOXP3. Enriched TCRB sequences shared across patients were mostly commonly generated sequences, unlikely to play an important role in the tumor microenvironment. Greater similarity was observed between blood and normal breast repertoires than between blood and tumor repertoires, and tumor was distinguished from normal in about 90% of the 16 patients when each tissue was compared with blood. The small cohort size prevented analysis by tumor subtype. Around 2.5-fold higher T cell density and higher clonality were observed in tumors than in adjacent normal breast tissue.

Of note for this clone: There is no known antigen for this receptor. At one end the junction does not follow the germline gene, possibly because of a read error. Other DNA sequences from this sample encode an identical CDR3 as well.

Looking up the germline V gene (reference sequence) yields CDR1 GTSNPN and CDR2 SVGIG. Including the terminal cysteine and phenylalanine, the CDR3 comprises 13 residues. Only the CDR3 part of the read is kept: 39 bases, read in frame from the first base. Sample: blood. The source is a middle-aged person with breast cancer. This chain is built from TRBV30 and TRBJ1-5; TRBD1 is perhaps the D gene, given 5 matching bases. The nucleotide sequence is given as TGTGCCTGGAGTGTACAGGAGAATCAGCCTCAGCATTTT. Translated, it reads CAWSVQENQPQHF.